This T cell receptor (beta chain) emerged from a study of cytomegalovirus exposure and HLA in healthy donors. Points on this clone: Its antigen is unidentified. Different DNA sequences within this sample yield the same CDR3.

Regarding the study as a whole: CMV serostatus was the only immune exposure information that was available.

The ends were cut back, 4 bases at V and 2 bases at J, with 19 bases in the middle. Germline loops: CDR1 SGDLS, CDR2 YYNGEE. The CDR3 runs 16 residues. The PCR made use of 60 Vbeta and 13 Jbeta primers. Sequencing was performed with immunoSEQ multiplex PCR; in TCRdb, only in-frame clones are kept and a portion is missing. Reported are around 140,000 clones; the ten largest clones contain approximately 1%. Healthy bone marrow donors formed the donor group. This TCR was recovered from a male donor in good health and CMV-seronegative. Sequencing was carried out using PBMCs. The gene calls are TRBV9 and TRBJ2-7, with a tentative D call TRBD2 (5 bases). CDR3 bases: TGTGCCAGCAGCCCAGGTCAGCGGCTGGGGACCTACGAGCAGTACTTC. As protein: CASSPGQRLGTYEQYF.